The clone carrying this TCR beta chain was found a few times. The sample belongs to a study of identical twins. The germline CDR1 and CDR2 sequences are SGHAT and FQDESV (reference sequence). V shed 4 bases, J shed 3 bases, and the junction held 8 bases outside the gene matches. This CDR3 is 17 amino acids long. TCRdb re-called the 5' RACE reads through MiXCR, storing one row per CDR3 protein. Among approximately 490,000 distinct CDR3 sequences listed, around 22% were seen once. This sample also appeared in a second study, on yellow fever vaccine responses in identical twins.

The specimen sequenced was CD4+ T cells sorted from blood. The receptor was derived from a woman between 18 and 29 years old in good health. V gene TRBV11-1 combines with J gene TRBJ2-4; 11 bases are a match to TRBD2. CDR3 amino acids: CASSSSTSGGNKNIQYF. CDR3 nucleotides: TGTGCCAGCAGCTCGTCAACTAGCGGGGGTAACAAAAACATTCAGTACTTC.